This is a list of T cell receptor beta chains from one sample in a study of OX40 agonist ivuxolimab in advanced cancers. Measured with immunoSEQ multiplex PCR; TCRdb has only the in-frame clones, and not every one. The repertoire has just under 75,000 clones, more than 85% of them found once; the top ten carry over 0.35%. The sequenced sample was CD4+ or CD8+ T cells sorted from blood, obtained in a trial of the OX40 agonist ivuxolimab. These receptors were taken from an adult with an advanced solid tumor such as melanoma, head and neck, liver or kidney cancer. Each CDR3 is given with its conserved first and last residue. The D gene is left open where the match is weak. A row's size may be missing; if present it is once, few, many or a size class.

j_call clone_size cdr3_length v_call d_call cdr3_aa cdr3_nt
TRBJ1-1 - 15 TRBV6-1 - CASSAFEGGGTEAFF TGTGCCAGCAGTGCGTTCGAAGGGGGGGGCACTGAAGCTTTCTTT
TRBJ2-3 - 16 TRBV9 TRBD2 CASSVGASGGTDTQYF TGTGCCAGCAGCGTAGGGGCTAGCGGCGGGACAGATACGCAGTATTTT
TRBJ2-7 - 17 TRBV5-4 TRBD2 CASSFGTSGRARYEQYF TGTGCCAGCAGCTTCGGGACTAGCGGGAGGGCCCGGTACGAGCAGTACTTC
TRBJ2-2 - 14 TRBV14 - CASSQVTSPGELFF TGTGCCAGCAGCCAAGTCACTAGTCCCGGGGAGCTGTTTTTT
TRBJ1-3 - 16 TRBV7-9 - CASSITDGNSGNTIYF TGTGCCAGCAGCATTACCGACGGGAACTCTGGAAACACCATATATTTT
TRBJ2-7 - 14 TRBV9 - CASSVYDSSYEQYF TGTGCCAGCAGCGTATACGACAGCTCCTACGAGCAGTACTTC
TRBJ2-7 - 15 TRBV9 TRBD1 CASSPQQGASYEQYF TGTGCCAGCAGCCCGCAACAGGGGGCCTCCTACGAGCAGTACTTC
TRBJ1-1 - 15 TRBV5-1 TRBD1 CASSSTGQGNTEAFF TGCGCCAGCAGCTCAACGGGACAGGGGAACACTGAAGCTTTCTTT
TRBJ2-7 - 14 TRBV29-1 - CSVEGSPDGYEQYF TGCAGCGTCGAGGGGTCGCCAGACGGTTACGAGCAGTACTTC
TRBJ1-1 - 13 TRBV10-3 - CAISGGQGTEAFF TGTGCCATCAGTGGGGGGCAAGGGACTGAAGCTTTCTTT
TRBJ2-1 - 15 TRBV9 TRBD2 CASSVEASGTNEQFF TGTGCCAGCAGCGTAGAAGCTAGCGGGACTAATGAGCAGTTCTTC
TRBJ2-4 once 16 TRBV7-8 TRBD1 CASSLEGGLGKNIQYF TGTGCCAGCAGCTTAGAAGGGGGCTTGGGCAAAAACATTCAGTACTTT
TRBJ1-5 - 13 TRBV6-5 - CASSYYSNQPQHF TGTGCCAGCAGTTATTATAGCAATCAGCCCCAGCATTTT
TRBJ2-1 - 14 TRBV2 - CASTGLSPYNEQFF TGTGCCAGCACTGGGCTTAGCCCCTACAATGAGCAGTTCTTC
TRBJ2-7 few 15 TRBV5-1 - CASSLGVLVGNEQYF TGCGCCAGCAGCTTGGGGGTTCTAGTAGGGAACGAGCAGTACTTC
TRBJ2-1 - 15 TRBV7-2 TRBD2 CASSPSGSSYNEQFF TGTGCCAGCAGCCCTAGCGGGAGCTCCTACAATGAGCAGTTCTTC
TRBJ2-3 - 15 TRBV14 TRBD1 CASSRTGASTDTQYF TGTGCCAGCAGCAGGACAGGGGCCAGCACAGATACGCAGTATTTT
TRBJ2-5 - 15 TRBV15 TRBD1 CATSRAQGARETQYF TGTGCCACCAGCAGAGCTCAGGGGGCGAGAGAGACCCAGTACTTC
TRBJ2-2 - 17 TRBV11-2 - CASSLVWVAANTGELFF TGTGCCAGCAGCTTAGTATGGGTTGCTGCGAACACCGGGGAGCTGTTTTTT
TRBJ2-4 - 18 TRBV2 TRBD2 CASSEAQGGRAGKNIQYF TGTGCCAGCAGTGAAGCGCAGGGCGGGAGGGCCGGCAAAAACATTCAGTACTTC
TRBJ2-6 - 13 TRBV10-3 TRBD1 CAARGSGANVLTF TGTGCCGCCAGGGGGTCTGGGGCCAACGTCCTGACTTTC
TRBJ2-7 - 15 TRBV6-1 TRBD1 CASSVQGAASYEQYF TGTGCCAGCAGTGTACAGGGGGCTGCGTCCTACGAGCAGTACTTC
TRBJ1-5 - 16 TRBV30 - CAWSNGGLYSNQPQHF TGTGCCTGGAGTAATGGGGGGTTATATAGCAATCAGCCCCAGCATTTT
TRBJ2-7 once 16 TRBV5-1 - CASSLAVRDSSYEQYF TGCGCCAGCAGCTTGGCCGTACGGGATAGCTCCTACGAGCAGTACTTC
TRBJ2-1 - 13 TRBV6-4 - CASSDPPHNEQFF TGTGCCAGCAGTGACCCTCCTCACAATGAGCAGTTCTTC
TRBJ2-1 - 13 TRBV7-2 - CASSLAWLAEQFF TGTGCCAGCAGCTTAGCGTGGCTAGCTGAGCAGTTCTTC
TRBJ1-5 - 13 TRBV25-1 - CASSGGYNQPQHF TGTGCCAGCAGCGGAGGGTACAATCAGCCCCAGCATTTT
TRBJ2-1 few 13 TRBV11-3 - CASSPQEVGEQFF TGTGCCAGCAGCCCACAGGAAGTGGGCGAGCAGTTCTTC
TRBJ2-7 - 11 TRBV6-5 - CASATMGEQYF TGTGCCAGCGCTACGATGGGGGAGCAGTACTTC
TRBJ2-5 - 13 TRBV11-2 - CASSLNGPETQYF TGTGCCAGCAGCTTAAACGGGCCAGAGACCCAGTACTTC
TRBJ2-7 - 16 TRBV7-2 - CASSPRGGRSSYEQYF TGTGCCAGCAGCCCGAGAGGCGGTAGGAGCTCCTACGAGCAGTACTTC
TRBJ1-3 - 15 TRBV5-1 - CASRPLGSSGNTIYF TGCGCCAGCAGACCCTTAGGATCCTCTGGAAACACCATATATTTT
TRBJ1-2 - 18 TRBV7-2 TRBD1 CASSLIVGQGFTNYGYTF TGTGCCAGCAGCTTAATAGTCGGACAGGGTTTCACTAACTATGGCTACACCTTC
TRBJ2-4 - 14 TRBV6-1 - CASSDPPDRSIQYF TGTGCCAGCAGTGATCCGCCTGATCGGTCCATTCAGTACTTC
TRBJ1-1 - 13 TRBV7-7 - CASSAGTDTEAFF TGTGCCAGCAGCGCGGGGACGGACACTGAAGCTTTCTTT
TRBJ2-1 - 16 TRBV6-5 - CASSYSFSPGLNEQFF TGTGCCAGCAGTTACTCGTTTAGTCCGGGACTCAATGAGCAGTTCTTC
TRBJ1-2 - 14 TRBV6-5 - CASKGEGRGNGYTF TGTGCCAGCAAGGGAGAAGGCAGAGGAAACGGCTACACCTTC
TRBJ1-3 once 13 TRBV29-1 - CSVVTQGGNTIYF TGCAGCGTGGTAACACAGGGAGGAAACACCATATATTTT
TRBJ2-7 - 14 TRBV27 - CASSPRPPSYEQYF TGTGCCAGCAGTCCCCGACCTCCCTCCTACGAGCAGTACTTC
TRBJ1-1 - 14 TRBV19 TRBD1 CASGPTGANTEAFF TGTGCCAGCGGTCCGACAGGGGCGAACACTGAAGCTTTCTTT
TRBJ2-5 - 16 TRBV7-9 TRBD2 CASSPWTSGLQETQYF TGTGCCAGCAGCCCCTGGACTAGCGGGTTGCAAGAGACCCAGTACTTC
TRBJ2-7 - 16 TRBV5-1 TRBD2 CASSLGLAGGIYEQYF TGCGCCAGCAGCTTGGGACTAGCGGGAGGAATCTACGAGCAGTACTTC
TRBJ1-1 - 13 TRBV7-9 - CASSYRQATEAFF TGTGCCAGCAGCTACAGACAGGCCACTGAAGCTTTCTTT
TRBJ1-4 - 12 TRBV10-3 - CAIAQGEEKLFF TGTGCCATCGCACAGGGAGAGGAAAAACTGTTTTTT
TRBJ1-5 once 16 TRBV7-2 - CASTTEPANSNQPQHF TGTGCCAGCACCACCGAGCCCGCCAATAGCAATCAGCCCCAGCATTTT
TRBJ1-4 - 15 TRBV5-5 - CASSPVGSLNEKLFF TGTGCCAGCTCTCCAGTCGGGAGTCTAAATGAAAAACTGTTTTTT
TRBJ1-4 once 15 TRBV5-4 TRBD1 CASSADGTGGEKLFF TGTGCCAGCAGCGCGGACGGGACAGGGGGTGAAAAACTGTTTTTT
TRBJ2-2 - 16 TRBV5-6 - CASSLEQNTPAGELFF TGTGCCAGCAGCTTGGAACAAAACACCCCTGCCGGGGAGCTGTTTTTT